A selection of T cell receptor beta chains follows, all from one sample in a study of shared T cell receptors in the human thymus. TCRdb's table, derived via immunoSEQ multiplex PCR, lists solely in-frame clones and lacks some. Among approximately 490,000 clones listed, 70% to 80% were seen once. These same records also appear under a second study, on human thymus T cells.

Sequencing was performed on thymocytes. Source of these receptors: a boy under two years old with a congenital heart defect. Both conserved end residues are part of each CDR3. D genes are given only for firm matches. Some rows have no size entry. The others give once, few or many, or a class for an expanded clone.

d_call	v_call	clone_size	j_call	cdr3_nt	cdr3_aa
-	TRBV10-2	-	TRBJ1-5	TGCGCCAGCAGTGAGCGTTGGCAGGATAGCAATCAGCCCCAGCATTTT	CASSERWQDSNQPQHF
TRBD2	TRBV7-2	-	TRBJ2-7	TGTGCCAGCACCAGACGGGGGGGACTCTACTACGAGCAGTACTTC	CASTRRGGLYYEQYF
-	TRBV30	few	TRBJ2-7	TGTGCCTGGAGTGTACAAGTAGCGCTAAGCTCCTACGAGCAGTACTTC	CAWSVQVALSSYEQYF
-	TRBV21-1	-	TRBJ2-2	TGTGCCAGCAGCACGAGGACTAGCGGGAGGGCCAGAGGGACCGGGGAGCTGTTTTTT	CASSTRTSGRARGTGELFF
-	TRBV7-9	-	TRBJ1-1	TGTGCCAGCAGCGCAAAGCGGGCTCAGGACACTGAAGCTTTCTTT	CASSAKRAQDTEAFF
TRBD1	TRBV7-2	few	TRBJ1-2	TGTGCCAGTACAAGAGGGGGACAGGGATTTGGAGGCTACACCTTC	CASTRGGQGFGGYTF
-	TRBV11-3	-	TRBJ2-7	TGTGCCAGCAGCCCAGGGCCAGGGCCCTCCTACGAGCAGTACTTC	CASSPGPGPSYEQYF
-	TRBV20-1	-	TRBJ1-1	TGCAGTGCCCGCAGCCTCAGGGAATTCTTT	CSARSLREFF
TRBD1	TRBV29-1	-	TRBJ1-2	TGCAGCTTCACAGGGGTAATGGATAACTATGGCTACACCTTC	CSFTGVMDNYGYTF
TRBD2	TRBV11-2	-	TRBJ2-5	TGTGCCAGCAGCTCCCCAACTAGCGGGTCCCACTTC	CASSSPTSGSHF
-	TRBV28	once	TRBJ1-3	TGTGCCAGCAGGGGGGGGGACTCTCCGCCGCGAACCACCATATATTTT	CASRGGDSPPRTTIYF
-	TRBV5-6	-	TRBJ2-7	TGTGCCAGCAGCTTGGGACTAGTGCCCTACGAGCAGTACTTC	CASSLGLVPYEQYF
TRBD2	TRBV28	few	TRBJ2-7	TGTGCCAGCAGTACCCCCTCGGGACTAGCGGGAGACGAGCAGTACTTC	CASSTPSGLAGDEQYF
-	TRBV29-1	-	TRBJ2-7	TGCAGCGTTGTCGATAACAGTCCGGGGTACGAGCAGTACTTC	CSVVDNSPGYEQYF
TRBD2	TRBV9	-	TRBJ2-2	TGTGCCAGCAGCGCCCCCCCGGGACTAAACACCGGGGAGCTGTTTTTT	CASSAPPGLNTGELFF
-	TRBV4-2	few	TRBJ2-3	TGTGCCAGCAGCCAAGATCTTGGCGGACAACGCACAGATACGCAGTATTTT	CASSQDLGGQRTDTQYF
TRBD2	TRBV4-2	-	TRBJ2-7	TGTGCCAGCAGCCACTATGGCGGGGGTCCCTACGAGCAGTACTTC	CASSHYGGGPYEQYF
TRBD2	TRBV27	-	TRBJ2-7	TGTGCCAGCAGTCCCGGACTAGCGACCCGATACTACGAGCAGTACTTC	CASSPGLATRYYEQYF
TRBD2	TRBV5-1	-	TRBJ2-7	TGCGCCAGCAGCTTACTCGGACTAGTGGTCCCCTCCTACGAGCAGTACTTC	CASSLLGLVVPSYEQYF